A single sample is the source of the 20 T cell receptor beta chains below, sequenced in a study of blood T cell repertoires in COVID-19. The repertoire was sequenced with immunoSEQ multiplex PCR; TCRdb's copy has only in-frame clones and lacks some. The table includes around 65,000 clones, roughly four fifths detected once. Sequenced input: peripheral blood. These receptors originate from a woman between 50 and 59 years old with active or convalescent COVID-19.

CDR3 amino acids: CASSPQREALKGYTF. For the CDR3, the DNA is TGTGCCAGCAGCCCCCAAAGGGAGGCCCTCAAAGGCTACACCTTC. The chain uses TRBV7-9 and TRBJ1-2; no clear D. Germline V gene lookup returns CDR1 SEHNR and CDR2 FQNEAQ (reference sequence). Between the trimmed V and J ends, which lost 5 bases and 8 bases, there was a span of 21 bases. The CDR3 has 15 amino acids.

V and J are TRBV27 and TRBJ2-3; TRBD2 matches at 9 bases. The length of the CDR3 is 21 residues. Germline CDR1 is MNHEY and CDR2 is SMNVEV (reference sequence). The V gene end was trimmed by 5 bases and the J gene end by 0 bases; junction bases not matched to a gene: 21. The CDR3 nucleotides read TGTGCCAGCAGTAGATCTCGACAGGGACGTGCTAGCGGGGTGAGCACAGATACGCAGTATTTT. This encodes CASSRSRQGRASGVSTDTQYF.

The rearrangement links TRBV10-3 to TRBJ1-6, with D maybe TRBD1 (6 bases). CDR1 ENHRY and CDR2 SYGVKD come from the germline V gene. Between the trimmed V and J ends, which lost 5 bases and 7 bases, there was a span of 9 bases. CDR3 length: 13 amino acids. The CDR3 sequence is CAISTTGNSPLHF. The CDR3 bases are TGTGCCATCAGTACAACAGGGAATTCACCCCTCCACTTT.

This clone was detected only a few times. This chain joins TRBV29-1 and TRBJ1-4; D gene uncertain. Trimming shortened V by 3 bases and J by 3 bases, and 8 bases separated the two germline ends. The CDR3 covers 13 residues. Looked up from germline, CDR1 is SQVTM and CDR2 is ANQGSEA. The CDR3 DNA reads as TGCAGCGTTGATGAGGGTGCTAATGAAAAACTGTTTTTT. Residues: CSVDEGANEKLFF.

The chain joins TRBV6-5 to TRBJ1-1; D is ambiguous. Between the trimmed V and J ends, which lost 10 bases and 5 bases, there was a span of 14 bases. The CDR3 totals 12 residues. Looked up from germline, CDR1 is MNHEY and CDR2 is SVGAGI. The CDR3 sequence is CATIRGGTEAFF. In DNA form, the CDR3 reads TGTGCCACCATCCGGGGTGGAACTGAAGCTTTCTTT.

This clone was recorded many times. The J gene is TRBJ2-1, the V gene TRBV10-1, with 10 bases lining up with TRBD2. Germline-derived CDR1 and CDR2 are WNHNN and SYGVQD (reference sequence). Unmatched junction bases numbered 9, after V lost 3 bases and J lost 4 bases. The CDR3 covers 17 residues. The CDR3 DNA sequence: TGCGCCAGCAGTGAAAACCCTAGCGGGAGTAATTACAATGAGCAGTTCTTC. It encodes CASSENPSGSNYNEQFF.

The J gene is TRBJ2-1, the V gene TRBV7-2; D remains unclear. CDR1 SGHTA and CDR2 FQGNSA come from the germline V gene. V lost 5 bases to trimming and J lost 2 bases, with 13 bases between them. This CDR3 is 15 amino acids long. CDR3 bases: TGTGCCAGCAGCGAGGCGTTTGCTGCCTACAATGAGCAGTTCTTC. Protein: CASSEAFAAYNEQFF. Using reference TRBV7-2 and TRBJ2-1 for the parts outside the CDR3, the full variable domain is GAGVSQSPSNKVTEKGKDVELRCDPISGHTALYWYRQSLGQGLEFLIYFQGNSAPDKSGLPSDRFSAERTGGSVSTLTIQRTQQEDSAVYLCASSEAFAAYNEQFFGPGTRLTVL.

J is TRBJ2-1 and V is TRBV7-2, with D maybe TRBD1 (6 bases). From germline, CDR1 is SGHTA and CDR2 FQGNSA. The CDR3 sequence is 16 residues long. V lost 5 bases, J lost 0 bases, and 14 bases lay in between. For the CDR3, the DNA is TGTGCCAGCAGCGCCGGGACACTGAGCTCCTACAATGAGCAGTTCTTC. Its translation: CASSAGTLSSYNEQFF.

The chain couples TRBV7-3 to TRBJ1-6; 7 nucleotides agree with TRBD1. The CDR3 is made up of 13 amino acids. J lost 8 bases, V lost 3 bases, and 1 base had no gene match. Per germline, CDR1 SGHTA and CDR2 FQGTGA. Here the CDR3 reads CASSFDRDSPLHF. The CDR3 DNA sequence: TGTGCCAGCAGCTTTGACAGGGATTCACCCCTCCACTTT.

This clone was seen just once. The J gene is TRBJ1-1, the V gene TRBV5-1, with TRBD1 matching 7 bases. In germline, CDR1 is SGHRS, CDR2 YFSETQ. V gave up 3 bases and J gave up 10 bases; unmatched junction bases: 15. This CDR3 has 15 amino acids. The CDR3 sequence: CASSSSTGPEGGAFF. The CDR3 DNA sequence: TGCGCCAGCAGCTCGTCGACAGGGCCGGAGGGGGGAGCTTTCTTT.

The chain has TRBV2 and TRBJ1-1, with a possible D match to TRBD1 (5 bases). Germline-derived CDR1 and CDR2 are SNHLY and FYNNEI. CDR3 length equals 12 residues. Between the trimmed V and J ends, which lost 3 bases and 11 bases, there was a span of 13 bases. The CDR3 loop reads CASSETRGLAFF. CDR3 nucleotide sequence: TGTGCCAGCAGTGAGACCCGGGGGTTGGCTTTCTTT. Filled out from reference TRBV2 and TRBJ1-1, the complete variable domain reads EPEVTQTPSHQVTQMGQEVILRCVPISNHLYFYWYRQILGQKVEFLVSFYNNEISEKSEIFDDQFSVERPDGSNFTLKIRSTKLEDSAMYFCASSETRGLAFFGQGTRLTVV.

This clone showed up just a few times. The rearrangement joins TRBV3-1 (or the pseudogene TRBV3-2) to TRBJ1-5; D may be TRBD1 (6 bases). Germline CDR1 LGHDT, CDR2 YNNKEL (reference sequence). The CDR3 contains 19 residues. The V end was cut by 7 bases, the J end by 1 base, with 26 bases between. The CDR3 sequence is CASIHPPGTGRGSNQPQHF. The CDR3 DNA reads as TGTGCCAGCATCCATCCTCCGGGCACAGGGAGGGGAAGCAATCAGCCCCAGCATTTT.

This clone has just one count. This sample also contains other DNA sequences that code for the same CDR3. The chain's CDR3 is CASSFSSGSYNEQFF. CDR3 nucleotides: TGTGCCAGCAGCTTCTCCAGCGGGAGCTACAATGAGCAGTTCTTC. This chain uses TRBV11-2 with TRBJ2-1, with 8 bases fitting TRBD2. CDR3 length: 15 residues. Germline-derived CDR1 and CDR2 are SGHAT and FQNNGV. The ends lost 3 bases at V and 3 bases at J; junction bases unmatched: 4.

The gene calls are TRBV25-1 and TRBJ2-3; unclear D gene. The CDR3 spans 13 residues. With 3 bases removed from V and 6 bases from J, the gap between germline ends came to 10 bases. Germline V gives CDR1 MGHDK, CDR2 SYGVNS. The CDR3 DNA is TGTGCCAGCAGTGATGTCCACGGGGATACGCAGTATTTT. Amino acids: CASSDVHGDTQYF.

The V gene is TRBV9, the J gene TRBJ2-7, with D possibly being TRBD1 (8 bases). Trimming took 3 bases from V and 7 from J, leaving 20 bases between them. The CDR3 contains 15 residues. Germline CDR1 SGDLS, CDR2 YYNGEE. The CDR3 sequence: CASSGAPHRGGEQYF. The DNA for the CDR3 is TGTGCCAGCAGCGGCGCCCCTCACAGGGGGGGGGAGCAGTACTTC.

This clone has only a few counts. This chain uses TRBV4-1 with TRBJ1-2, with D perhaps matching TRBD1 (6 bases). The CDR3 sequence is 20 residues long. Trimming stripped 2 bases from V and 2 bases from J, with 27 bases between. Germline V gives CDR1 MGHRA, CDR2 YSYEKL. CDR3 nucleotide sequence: TGCGCCAGCAGCCAACCAATATGGAGGCACAGGGAAGAGGCCAACTATGGCTACACCTTC. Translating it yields CASSQPIWRHREEANYGYTF.

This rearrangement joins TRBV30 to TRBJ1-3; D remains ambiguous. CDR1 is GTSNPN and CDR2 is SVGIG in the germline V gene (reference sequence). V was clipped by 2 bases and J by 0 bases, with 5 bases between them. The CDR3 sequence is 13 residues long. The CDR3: CAWSQDSGNTIYF. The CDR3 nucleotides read TGTGCCTGGAGTCAGGACTCTGGAAACACCATATATTTT.

The CDR3 is CASSLGLAGGHEQFF. The CDR3 region has the DNA TGTGCCAGCAGCTTGGGACTAGCGGGAGGGCATGAGCAGTTCTTC. The J gene is TRBJ2-1, the V gene TRBV13; 16 bases match TRBD2. This CDR3 has 15 residues. The V gene end was trimmed by 3 bases and the J gene end by 8 bases; junction bases not matched to a gene: 1. The germline V gene encodes CDR1 PRHDT and CDR2 FYEKMQ (reference sequence).

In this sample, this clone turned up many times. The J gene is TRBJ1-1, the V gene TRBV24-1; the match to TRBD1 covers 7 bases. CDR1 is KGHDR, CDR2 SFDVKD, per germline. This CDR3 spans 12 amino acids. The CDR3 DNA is TGTACAAACCCGCAGGGGGGTAGTGAAGCTTTCTTT. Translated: CTNPQGGSEAFF.

CDR3 in amino acids: CASSLVASGTDTQYF. The CDR3 DNA is TGTGCCAGCAGCTTGGTCGCTAGCGGCACAGATACGCAGTATTTT. J is TRBJ2-3 and V is TRBV5-6, with D possibly TRBD2 on 6 matching bases. Germline V gene lookup returns CDR1 SGHDT and CDR2 YYEEEE. Trimming shortened V by 0 bases and J by 1 base, and 9 bases separated the two germline ends. This CDR3 comprises 15 residues.